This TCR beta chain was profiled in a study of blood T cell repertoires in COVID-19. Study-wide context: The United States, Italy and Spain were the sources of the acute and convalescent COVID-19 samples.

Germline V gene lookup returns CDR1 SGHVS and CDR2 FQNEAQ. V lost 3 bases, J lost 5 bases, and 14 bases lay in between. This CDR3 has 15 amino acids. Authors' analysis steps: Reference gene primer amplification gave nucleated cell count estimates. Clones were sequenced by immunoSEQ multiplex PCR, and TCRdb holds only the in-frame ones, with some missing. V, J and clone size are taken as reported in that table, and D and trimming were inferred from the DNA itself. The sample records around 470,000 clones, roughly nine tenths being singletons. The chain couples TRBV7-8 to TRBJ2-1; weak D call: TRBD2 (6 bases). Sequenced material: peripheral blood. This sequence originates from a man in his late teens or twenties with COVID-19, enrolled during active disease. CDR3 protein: CASSFVRERNNEQFF. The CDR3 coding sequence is TGTGCCAGCAGCTTCGTACGGGAGCGGAACAATGAGCAGTTCTTC.